This TCR beta chain was documented in a study of T cells in Graves' hyperthyroidism and ophthalmopathy. Broader study findings: Also found in blood were most expanded thyroid clonotypes above 0.001. Before onset, by a median of approximately 6.2 months, the model predicted ophthalmopathy.

The CDR3 has 13 residues. The germline CDR1 and CDR2 sequences are DFQATT and SNEGSKA (reference sequence). V lost 4 bases and J lost 11; bases outside the gene matches: 9. Amplification of TCR beta CDR3 regions was performed using RNA transcripts as template. First-round RT-PCR of the TCR CDR3 relied on the HTBI primer set. Each CDR3 protein is one row after TCRdb ran MiXCR on the multiplex PCR reads. The sample has roughly 570,000 distinct CDR3 sequences, 15% to 17% seen once. On this clonotype itself: Antigen: not known.

The source of this sequence is a woman aged 25 to 45 with Graves' hyperthyroidism. The chain combines TRBV20-1 with TRBJ2-1, with TRBD2 matching 9 bases. The sequencing sample was made of blood. The DNA of the CDR3 is TGCAGTGCTATTCCAGCGGGAGGCTTTCAGCAGTTCTTC. Amino acids: CSAIPAGGFQQFF.